This TCR beta chain was sequenced during a study of T cell changes during pregnancy in multiple sclerosis (dated by TCRdb to between 2018 and 2020). In the study overall: In women with multiple sclerosis, the researchers looked at how the T cell repertoire shifted as pregnancy progressed.

Receptors were amplified or captured by the immunoSEQ multiplex PCR assay. In TCRdb, the immuneACCESS table is reduced to in-frame sequences with V and J assigned. These tables do not hold every clone; where another copy was compared, an unresolved V gene accounts for under half, and the others remain unexplained. Present in this sample are tens of thousands of clones, roughly 90% of which were seen just once. Of the sample, roughly 1.5% is held by the ten largest clones. This clone was counted at least ten times. It lacks a known antigen. Base qualities were left out, and no much larger clone turns up one base away. Trimming leaves V shorter by 4 bases and J shorter by 3 bases, with the junction holding 7 bases beyond the gene matches. There are 15 amino acids in the CDR3, from cysteine to phenylalanine inclusive. Solely the CDR3 DNA is kept, with 45 bases framed from the first base. As encoded in the germline V gene (reference sequence), CDR1 is SGHNT while CDR2 is YYREEE.

The specimen was peripheral blood, collected in the second trimester of pregnancy. The chain uses TRBV5-4 and TRBJ2-1, with TRBD2 identical over 7 junction bases. The source of this sequence is a female donor with multiple sclerosis, enrolled in a pregnancy study. In nucleotides, the sequence is TGTGCCAGCAGCCCGGACCGGGACTACTACAATGAGCAGTTCTTC. It codes for CASSPDRDYYNEQFF.